These T cell receptor beta chains were read from a single sample in a study of blood T cell repertoires in COVID-19. This table comes from immunoSEQ multiplex PCR, and its TCRdb copy is limited to in-frame clones, with some not included. The data contain around 100,000 clones, around 81% of them singletons. Sequencing was done on a sample of peripheral blood. The receptors shown here come from a man in his 60s with acute or convalescent COVID-19. The CDR3 runs from the conserved cysteine through the conserved F or W. A D gene is named only where the DNA matches it firmly. For some rows the clone size is stated as once, few or many, or as a class when expanded; others skip it.

v_call	j_call	clone_size	d_call	cdr3_aa	cdr3_nt
TRBV19	TRBJ2-7	.	.	CASSIEKGVYEQYF	TGTGCCAGTAGTATAGAAAAGGGGGTCTACGAGCAGTACTTC
TRBV29-1	TRBJ1-1	.	.	CSGLRQAYTEAFF	TGCAGCGGACTTCGACAGGCCTACACTGAAGCTTTCTTT
TRBV19	TRBJ1-2	.	.	CASSITRLASYGYTF	TGTGCCAGTAGTATAACGCGGTTGGCTAGCTATGGCTACACCTTC
TRBV4-1	TRBJ1-2	.	.	CASSQDSDRPNYGYTF	TGCGCCAGCAGCCAAGATTCCGACAGACCGAACTATGGCTACACCTTC
TRBV11-2	TRBJ2-7	.	.	CASSGPGLSYEQYF	TGTGCCAGCAGCGGTCCGGGTTTATCGTACGAGCAGTACTTC
TRBV3-1/TRBV3-2	TRBJ1-1	.	.	CASSPWTENTEAFF	TGTGCCAGCAGCCCTTGGACAGAGAACACTGAAGCTTTCTTT
TRBV7-2	TRBJ2-7	.	TRBD1	CASSPTGRPYEQYF	TGTGCCAGCAGCCCGACAGGGCGCCCCTACGAGCAGTACTTC
TRBV12-5	TRBJ2-1	.	TRBD1	CASAASGTGVYNEQFF	TGTGCTAGTGCCGCCTCCGGGACAGGCGTCTACAATGAGCAGTTCTTC
TRBV5-8	TRBJ1-1	.	.	CASSPNAGRGTEAFF	TGTGCCAGCAGCCCAAATGCAGGCCGGGGCACTGAAGCTTTCTTT
TRBV3-1/TRBV3-2	TRBJ1-6	.	TRBD1	CASSNRGLGSPLHF	TGTGCCAGCAGCAACAGGGGGCTGGGATCACCCCTCCACTTT
TRBV15	TRBJ1-2	.	TRBD1	CATSRDPGGSYGYTF	TGTGCCACCAGCAGAGATCCAGGGGGGAGCTATGGCTACACCTTC
TRBV6-5	TRBJ1-6	.	TRBD1	CASSYSRGRLNSPLHF	TGTGCCAGCAGTTATTCCAGGGGGCGGCTTAATTCACCCCTCCACTTT
TRBV6-5	TRBJ2-3	.	TRBD2	CASSPGGRDTQYF	TGTGCCAGCAGCCCGGGGGGGCGGGATACGCAGTATTTT
TRBV12-3/TRBV12-4	TRBJ1-5	.	.	CASSVDSYQPQHF	TGTGCCAGCAGTGTGGACAGTTATCAGCCCCAGCATTTT
TRBV30	TRBJ2-3	once	TRBD1	CAWSGQGLSTDTQYF	TGTGCCTGGAGTGGACAGGGCCTTAGCACAGATACGCAGTATTTT
TRBV5-1	TRBJ2-7	.	.	CASSFGSSYEQYF	TGCGCCAGCAGCTTTGGCAGTTCCTACGAGCAGTACTTC
TRBV19	TRBJ2-7	.	.	CASSINGLTSYEQYF	TGTGCCAGTAGTATAAACGGACTGACCTCCTACGAGCAGTACTTC
TRBV5-1	TRBJ1-3	.	.	CASSWDNRGNTIYF	TGCGCCAGCAGTTGGGACAACAGGGGAAACACCATATATTTT
TRBV7-2	TRBJ2-3	many	.	CASSKTYSVSTDTQYF	TGTGCCAGCAGCAAAACCTACTCCGTTAGCACAGATACGCAGTATTTT
TRBV27	TRBJ1-5	.	.	CASSLMGHGNQPQHF	TGTGCCAGCAGTTTAATGGGCCATGGCAATCAGCCCCAGCATTTT
TRBV3-1/TRBV3-2	TRBJ2-4	.	TRBD2	CASSLDPPGLAGGRAKNIQYF	TGTGCCAGCAGCCTCGACCCACCGGGACTAGCGGGGGGGCGAGCCAAAAACATTCAGTACTTC
TRBV19	TRBJ2-7	.	.	CASAYRGGNEQYF	TGTGCCAGCGCTTACAGGGGCGGGAACGAGCAGTACTTC